Each of the 9 T cell receptor beta chains below was sequenced from the same sample in a study of shared clonotypes between healthy human individuals. Measured with immunoSEQ multiplex PCR; TCRdb has only the in-frame clones, and not every one. The repertoire includes about 2.1 million clones, around 93% of them detected once, and more than 1.5% sits in the top ten. CD45RO-negative, CCR7-selected cells formed the naive CD8 fraction, which excluded terminally differentiated effector memory CD45RA+ cells. Material for sequencing was naive CD8+ T cells from PBMCs. These receptors originate from a man younger than 35 in good health. Some clones in this sample may be carry-over from other donors' samples.

As to this clone: Distinct nucleotide sequences in the sample also encode this CDR3. The rearrangement uses TRBV11-2 and TRBJ2-7; D possibly matches TRBD1 or TRBD2 (5 bases each). Germline lookup yields CDR1 SGHAT and CDR2 FQNNGV. Trimming removed 3 bases from V and 5 bases from J, with 11 bases in between. CDR3 length: 13 residues. The CDR3 nucleotides read TGTGCCAGCAGCTTGGGGGTCAGGAACGAGCAGTACTTC. Translated: CASSLGVRNEQYF.

With regard to this clone: One end of the junction varies from germline; a read error may be responsible. The chain carries TRBV9 and TRBJ1-2; perhaps TRBD1 as D (5 bases). The CDR3 contains 11 residues. Germline V lookup: CDR1 SGDLS, CDR2 YYNGEE. This CDR3 is CASSVEGREAF. CDR3 DNA: TGTGCCAGCAGCGTAGAGGGGAGAGAGGCCTTC.

The V gene is TRBV4-1, the J gene TRBJ1-2; D possibly corresponds to TRBD1 (5 bases). CDR3 size: 14 residues. Per germline, CDR1 MGHRA and CDR2 YSYEKL. V dropped 0 bases and J dropped 4 bases, with 9 bases sitting between them. CDR3 in DNA: TGCGCCAGCAGCCAAGAAGGGGAGTTCTATGGCTACACCTTC. This encodes CASSQEGEFYGYTF.

This clone appeared a single time. The chain combines TRBV11-2 with TRBJ1-1; no clear D. Germline lookup yields CDR1 SGHAT and CDR2 FQNNGV. The ends were cut back, 0 bases at V and 2 bases at J, with 16 bases in the middle. The CDR3 runs to 17 residues. CDR3 bases: TGTGCCAGCAGCTTAGACCTCCCGGGGATTGGAAACACTGAAGCTTTCTTT. Translation gives CASSLDLPGIGNTEAFF.

J is TRBJ2-2 and V is TRBV9; a possible D gene is TRBD1 (5 bases). V was shortened by 4 bases and J by 0 bases, with 13 bases between the two germline ends. Germline CDR1 reads SGDLS; CDR2 reads YYNGEE. This CDR3 comprises 16 residues. The CDR3 DNA is TGTGCCAGCAGCACTACCGACAGCCCGAACACCGGGGAGCTGTTTTTT. Translated, it gives CASSTTDSPNTGELFF.

CDR3 residues: CASSGQGASGQPQHF. In DNA form, the CDR3 reads TGTGCCAGCAGCGGACAGGGGGCTTCGGGTCAGCCCCAGCATTTT. The chain links TRBV7-9 to TRBJ1-5, with 11 bases identical to TRBD1. Germline-derived CDR1 and CDR2 are SEHNR and FQNEAQ (reference sequence). The CDR3 is made up of 15 amino acids. V lost 5 bases, J lost 6 bases, and 6 bases stayed unmatched.

This chain uses TRBV15 with TRBJ2-1, with D hard to call. The CDR3 length is 12 residues. V shed 0 bases and J shed 8 bases, with 5 bases lying between them. The germline V gene encodes CDR1 LNHNV and CDR2 YYDKDF (reference sequence). The CDR3 protein is CATSRESDEQFF. CDR3 bases: TGTGCCACCAGCAGAGAGAGCGATGAGCAGTTCTTC.

This chain joins TRBV28 and TRBJ1-2, with 9 bases lining up with TRBD1. This CDR3 spans 16 amino acids. CDR1 and CDR2 from the germline V gene are MDHEN and SYDVKM. Trimming removed 8 bases from V and 1 base from J; junction bases left unmatched: 11. CDR3 protein: CASLRHGQGFNYGYTF. The CDR3 nucleotides read TGTGCCAGCCTTAGACATGGACAGGGGTTTAACTATGGCTACACCTTC.

The chain couples TRBV2 to TRBJ2-7, with TRBD2 matching 10 bases. J was trimmed by 5 bases and V by 6 bases; bases with no gene match: 10. The CDR3 is made up of 15 amino acids. Germline V lookup: CDR1 SNHLY, CDR2 FYNNEI. The CDR3 protein is CASRDLAGVGHEQYF. CDR3 bases: TGTGCCAGCAGGGACCTAGCGGGAGTGGGCCACGAGCAGTACTTC. The full variable domain, rest sourced from reference TRBV2 and TRBJ2-7, is EPEVTQTPSHQVTQMGQEVILRCVPISNHLYFYWYRQILGQKVEFLVSFYNNEISEKSEIFDDQFSVERPDGSNFTLKIRSTKLEDSAMYFCASRDLAGVGHEQYFGPGTRLTVT.